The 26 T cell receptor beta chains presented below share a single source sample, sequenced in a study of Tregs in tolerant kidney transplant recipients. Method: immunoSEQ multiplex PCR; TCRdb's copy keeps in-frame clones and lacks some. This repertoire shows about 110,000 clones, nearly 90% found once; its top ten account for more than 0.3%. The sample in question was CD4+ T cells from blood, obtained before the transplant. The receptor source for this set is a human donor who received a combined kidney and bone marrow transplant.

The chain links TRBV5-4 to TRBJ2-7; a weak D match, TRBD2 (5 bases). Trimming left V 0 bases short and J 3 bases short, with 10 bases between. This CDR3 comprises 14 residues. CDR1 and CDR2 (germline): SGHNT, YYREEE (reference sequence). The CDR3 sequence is CASSLAASSYEQYF. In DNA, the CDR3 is TGTGCCAGCAGCTTGGCTGCTAGCAGCTACGAGCAGTACTTC. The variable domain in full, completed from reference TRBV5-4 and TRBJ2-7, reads ETGVTQSPTHLIKTRGQQVTLRCSSQSGHNTVSWYQQALGQGPQFIFQYYREEENGRGNFPPRFSGLQFPNYSSELNVNALELDDSALYLCASSLAASSYEQYFGPGTRLTVT.

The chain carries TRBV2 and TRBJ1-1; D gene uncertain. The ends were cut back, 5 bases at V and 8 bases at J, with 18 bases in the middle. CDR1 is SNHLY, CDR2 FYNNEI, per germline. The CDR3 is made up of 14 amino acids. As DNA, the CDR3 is TGTGCCAGCAGTCCCCTCCCCAACCCGAGGGAAGCTTTCTTT. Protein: CASSPLPNPREAFF.

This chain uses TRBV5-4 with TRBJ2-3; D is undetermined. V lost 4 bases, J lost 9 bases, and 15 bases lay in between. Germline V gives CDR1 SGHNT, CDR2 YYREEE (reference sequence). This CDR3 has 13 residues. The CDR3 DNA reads TGTGCCAGCAGCACCGTCCCCGTCGAGACGCAGTATTTT. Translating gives CASSTVPVETQYF.

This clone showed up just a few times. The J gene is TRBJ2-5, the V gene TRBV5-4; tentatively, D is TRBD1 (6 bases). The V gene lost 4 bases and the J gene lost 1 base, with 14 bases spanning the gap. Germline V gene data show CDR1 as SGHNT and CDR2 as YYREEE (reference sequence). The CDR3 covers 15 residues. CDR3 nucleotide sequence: TGTGCCAGCAGCCCCGGTGGGACACTCCAAGAGACCCAGTACTTC. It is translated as CASSPGGTLQETQYF. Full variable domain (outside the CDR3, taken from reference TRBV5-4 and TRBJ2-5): ETGVTQSPTHLIKTRGQQVTLRCSSQSGHNTVSWYQQALGQGPQFIFQYYREEENGRGNFPPRFSGLQFPNYSSELNVNALELDDSALYLCASSPGGTLQETQYFGPGTRLLVL.

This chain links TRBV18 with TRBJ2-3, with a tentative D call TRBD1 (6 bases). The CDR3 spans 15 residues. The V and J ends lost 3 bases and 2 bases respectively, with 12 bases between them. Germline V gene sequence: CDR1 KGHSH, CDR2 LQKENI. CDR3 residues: CASSPTGLFTDTQYF. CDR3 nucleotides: TGTGCCAGCTCACCGACAGGTCTATTCACAGATACGCAGTATTTT.

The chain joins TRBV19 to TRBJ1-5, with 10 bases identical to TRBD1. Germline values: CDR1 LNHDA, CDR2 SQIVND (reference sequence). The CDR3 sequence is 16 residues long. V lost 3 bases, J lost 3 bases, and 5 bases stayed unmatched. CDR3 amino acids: CASSMRTGGDNQPQHF. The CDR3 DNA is TGTGCCAGTAGTATGCGGACAGGGGGGGACAATCAGCCCCAGCATTTT.

The CDR3 DNA is TGTGCCAGCAGCTTGGGGCAGGGGGACTTGCAGTACTTC. Translation gives CASSLGQGDLQYF. The chain has TRBV11-2 and TRBJ2-7, with TRBD1 as a possible D gene (7 bases). Germline V gene data show CDR1 as SGHAT and CDR2 as FQNNGV. The CDR3 contains 13 residues. Trimming removed 3 bases from V and 9 bases from J, with 15 bases in between.

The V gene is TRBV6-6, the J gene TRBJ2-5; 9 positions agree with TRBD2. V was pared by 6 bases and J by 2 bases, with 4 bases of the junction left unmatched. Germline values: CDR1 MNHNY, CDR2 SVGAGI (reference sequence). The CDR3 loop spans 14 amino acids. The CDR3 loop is CASRQAGGQETQYF. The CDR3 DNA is TGTGCCAGCAGGCAGGCGGGGGGGCAAGAGACCCAGTACTTC.

The CDR3 region has the DNA TGTGCCAGCAGCTTAGTCGGGGAAATCTACGAGCAGTACTTC. It is translated as CASSLVGEIYEQYF. V and J are TRBV7-2 and TRBJ2-7, with D possibly matching TRBD2 (5 bases). The CDR3 covers 14 residues. Germline V CDR1 and CDR2: SGHTA, FQGNSA. The V end lost 1 base, the J end lost 3 bases, and 10 bases lay between the germline ends.

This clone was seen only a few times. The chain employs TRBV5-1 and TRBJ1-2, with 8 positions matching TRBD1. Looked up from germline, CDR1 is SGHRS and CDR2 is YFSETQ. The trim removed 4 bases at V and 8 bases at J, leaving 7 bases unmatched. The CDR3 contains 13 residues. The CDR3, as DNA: TGCGCCAGCAGCCTGACAGGGGAAGGGGGCTACACCTTC. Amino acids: CASSLTGEGGYTF. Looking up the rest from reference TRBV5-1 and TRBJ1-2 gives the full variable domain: KAGVTQTPRYLIKTRGQQVTLSCSPISGHRSVSWYQQTPGQGLQFLFEYFSETQRNKGNFPGRFSGRQFSNSRSEMNVSTLELGDSALYLCASSLTGEGGYTFGSGTRLTVV.

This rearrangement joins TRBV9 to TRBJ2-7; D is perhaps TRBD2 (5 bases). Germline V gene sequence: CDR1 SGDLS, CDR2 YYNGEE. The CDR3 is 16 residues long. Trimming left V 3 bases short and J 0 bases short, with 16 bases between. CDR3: CASSGSPAGNSYEQYF. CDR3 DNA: TGTGCCAGCAGCGGCTCCCCCGCCGGGAACTCCTACGAGCAGTACTTC. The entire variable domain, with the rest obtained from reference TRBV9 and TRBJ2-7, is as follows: DSGVTQTPKHLITATGQRVTLRCSPRSGDLSVYWYQQSLDQGLQFLIQYYNGEERAKGNILERFSAQQFPDLHSELNLSSLELGDSALYFCASSGSPAGNSYEQYFGPGTRLTVT.

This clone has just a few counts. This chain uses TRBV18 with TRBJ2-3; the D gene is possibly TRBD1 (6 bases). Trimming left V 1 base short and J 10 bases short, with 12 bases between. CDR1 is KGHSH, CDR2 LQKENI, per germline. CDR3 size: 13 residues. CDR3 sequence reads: CASSPQQGESQYF. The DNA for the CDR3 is TGTGCCAGCTCACCACAACAGGGCGAATCGCAGTATTTT.

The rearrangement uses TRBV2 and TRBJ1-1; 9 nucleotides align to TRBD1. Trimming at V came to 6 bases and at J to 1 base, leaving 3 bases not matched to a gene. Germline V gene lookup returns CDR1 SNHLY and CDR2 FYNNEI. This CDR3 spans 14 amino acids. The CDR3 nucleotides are TGTGCCAGCAGGAGGGGACAGGGGAACACTGAAGCTTTCTTT. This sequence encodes CASRRGQGNTEAFF.

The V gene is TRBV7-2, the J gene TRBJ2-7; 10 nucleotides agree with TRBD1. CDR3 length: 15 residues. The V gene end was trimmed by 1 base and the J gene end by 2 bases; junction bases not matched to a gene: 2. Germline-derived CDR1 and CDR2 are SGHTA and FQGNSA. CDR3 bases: TGTGCCAGCAGCTTAGAGACAGGGGGCCCCTACGAGCAGTACTTC. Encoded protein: CASSLETGGPYEQYF.

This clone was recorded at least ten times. This CDR3 reads CASGPSGGLDYGYTF. The DNA of the CDR3 is TGTGCTAGTGGCCCCTCGGGGGGGCTGGACTATGGCTACACCTTC. The chain has TRBV12-5 and TRBJ1-2, with a weak D call TRBD1 (6 bases). V was clipped by 6 bases and J by 3 bases, with 17 bases between them. The germline gives CDR1 LGHNT, CDR2 FRNRAP. The CDR3 is 15 amino acids.

The DNA for the CDR3 is TGTGCCAGCAGCTTATCCGGGTCCACTGAAGCTTTCTTT. Its protein product is CASSLSGSTEAFF. The chain joins TRBV11-3 to TRBJ1-1, with D unresolved. V lost 2 bases, J lost 4 bases, and 8 bases lay in between. The V gene's germline CDR1 is SGHNT and CDR2 YENEEA. The CDR3 has 13 residues.

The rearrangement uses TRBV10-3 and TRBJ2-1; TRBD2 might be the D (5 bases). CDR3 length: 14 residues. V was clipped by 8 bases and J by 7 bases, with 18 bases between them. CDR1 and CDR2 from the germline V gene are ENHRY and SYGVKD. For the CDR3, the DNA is TGTGCCATCGGACGGGATAGGATGGGGAATGAGCAGTTCTTC. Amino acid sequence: CAIGRDRMGNEQFF.

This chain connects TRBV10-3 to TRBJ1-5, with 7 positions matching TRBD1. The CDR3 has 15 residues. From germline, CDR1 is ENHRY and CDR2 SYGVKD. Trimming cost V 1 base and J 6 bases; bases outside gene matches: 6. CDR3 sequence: CAISEYDRVGQPQHF. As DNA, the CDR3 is TGTGCCATCAGTGAGTATGACAGGGTGGGTCAGCCCCAGCATTTT.

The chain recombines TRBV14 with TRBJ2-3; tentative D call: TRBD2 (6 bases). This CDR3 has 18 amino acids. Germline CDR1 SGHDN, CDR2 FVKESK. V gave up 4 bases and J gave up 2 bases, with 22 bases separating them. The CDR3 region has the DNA TGTGCCAGCAGCCGACGACGACTCCTAGCGAGAACCACAGATACGCAGTATTTT. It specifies CASSRRRLLARTTDTQYF.

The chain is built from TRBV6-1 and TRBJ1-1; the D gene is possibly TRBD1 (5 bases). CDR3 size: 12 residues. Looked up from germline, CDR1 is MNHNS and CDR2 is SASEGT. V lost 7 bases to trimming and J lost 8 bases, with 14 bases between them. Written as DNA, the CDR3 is TGTGCCAGCACCCTCGACAGATACGAAGCTTTCTTT. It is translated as CASTLDRYEAFF.

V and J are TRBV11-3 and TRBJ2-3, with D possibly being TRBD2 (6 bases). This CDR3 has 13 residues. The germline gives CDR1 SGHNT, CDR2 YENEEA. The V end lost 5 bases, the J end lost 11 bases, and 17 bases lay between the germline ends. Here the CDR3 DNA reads TGTGCCAGCAGCCGGTCTTTAGGGACTTTGCAGTATTTT. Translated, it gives CASSRSLGTLQYF. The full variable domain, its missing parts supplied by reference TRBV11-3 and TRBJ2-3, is EAGVVQSPRYKIIEKKQPVAFWCNPISGHNTLYWYLQNLGQGPELLIRYENEEAVDDSQLPKDRFSAERLKGVDSTLKIQPAELGDSAVYLCASSRSLGTLQYFGPGTRLTVL.

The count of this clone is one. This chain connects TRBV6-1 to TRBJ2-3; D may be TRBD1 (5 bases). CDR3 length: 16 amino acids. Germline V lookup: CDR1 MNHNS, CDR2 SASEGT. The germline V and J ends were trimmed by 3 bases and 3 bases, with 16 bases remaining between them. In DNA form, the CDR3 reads TGTGCCAGCAGTGATTTGGTAGGGGCCCCTACAGATACGCAGTATTTT. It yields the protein CASSDLVGAPTDTQYF.

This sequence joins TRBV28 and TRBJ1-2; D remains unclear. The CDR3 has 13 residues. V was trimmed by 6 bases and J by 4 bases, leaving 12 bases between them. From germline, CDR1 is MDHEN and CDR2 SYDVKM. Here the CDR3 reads CASRPTLPYGYTF. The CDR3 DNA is TGTGCCAGCAGACCCACACTACCCTATGGCTACACCTTC.

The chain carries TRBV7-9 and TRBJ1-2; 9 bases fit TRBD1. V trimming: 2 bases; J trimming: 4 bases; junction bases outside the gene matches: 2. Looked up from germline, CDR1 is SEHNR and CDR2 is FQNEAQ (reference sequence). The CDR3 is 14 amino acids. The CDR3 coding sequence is TGTGCCAGCAGCTTAACAGGGGGCGGCTATGGCTACACCTTC. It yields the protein CASSLTGGGYGYTF.

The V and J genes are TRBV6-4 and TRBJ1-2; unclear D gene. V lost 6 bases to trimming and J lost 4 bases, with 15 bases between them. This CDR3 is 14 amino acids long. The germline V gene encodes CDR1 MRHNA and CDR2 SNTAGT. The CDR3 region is CASRLTGEGYGYTF. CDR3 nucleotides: TGTGCCAGCAGACTGACGGGAGAAGGCTATGGCTACACCTTC.

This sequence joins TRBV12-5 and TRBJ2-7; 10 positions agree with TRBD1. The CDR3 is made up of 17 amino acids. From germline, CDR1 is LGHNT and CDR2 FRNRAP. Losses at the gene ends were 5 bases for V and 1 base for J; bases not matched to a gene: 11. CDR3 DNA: TGTGCTAGTGGTACCGACAGGGGGCTAATTAGATCCTACGAGCAGTACTTC. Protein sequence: CASGTDRGLIRSYEQYF.